Each of the 22 T cell receptor beta chains below was sequenced from the same sample in a study of OX40 agonist ivuxolimab in advanced cancers. Sequencing was performed with immunoSEQ multiplex PCR; in TCRdb, only in-frame clones are kept and a portion is missing. The sample carries fewer than 90,000 clones, around 87% recorded once. Sequencing used CD4+ or CD8+ T cells sorted from blood, obtained in a trial of the OX40 agonist ivuxolimab. The receptors come from an adult with an advanced solid tumor such as melanoma, head and neck, liver or kidney cancer.

CDR3 amino acids: CASSSGTANNEQFF. In nucleotides, the CDR3 is TGTGCCAGCAGTTCCGGGACAGCAAACAATGAGCAGTTCTTC. The chain uses TRBV6-6 and TRBJ2-1; TRBD1 matches at 7 bases. V lost 4 bases, J lost 5 bases, and 5 bases stayed unmatched. The germline gives CDR1 MNHNY, CDR2 SVGAGI (reference sequence). The CDR3 totals 14 residues.

Note on this clone: Different DNA sequences within this sample yield the same CDR3. The gene calls are TRBV7-3 and TRBJ2-2; a weak D match, TRBD2 (6 bases). The CDR3 totals 13 residues. Germline V gene lookup returns CDR1 SGHTA and CDR2 FQGTGA. Trimming left V 2 bases short and J 6 bases short, with 7 bases between. The CDR3 sequence is CASSLSGAGELFF. CDR3 in DNA: TGTGCCAGCAGCTTATCGGGGGCCGGGGAGCTGTTTTTT. The variable domain in full, with the rest retrieved from reference TRBV7-3 and TRBJ2-2, is GAGVSQTPSNKVTEKGKYVELRCDPISGHTALYWYRQSLGQGPEFLIYFQGTGAADDSGLPNDRFFAVRPEGSVSTLKIQRTERGDSAVYLCASSLSGAGELFFGEGSRLTVL.

The chain joins TRBV4-2 to TRBJ1-3; D gene uncertain. There are 19 residues in the CDR3. Looked up from germline, CDR1 is LGHNA and CDR2 is YNFKEQ. V dropped 0 bases and J dropped 2 bases, with 20 bases sitting between them. The CDR3 here is CASSQDPPSNTRPGNTIYF. The CDR3 DNA sequence: TGTGCCAGCAGCCAAGATCCTCCTTCCAACACTCGGCCTGGAAACACCATATATTTT.

This chain connects TRBV27 to TRBJ1-5, with TRBD1 as a possible D gene (6 bases). This CDR3 is 14 amino acids long. V lost 8 bases to trimming and J lost 4 bases, with 15 bases between them. CDR1 and CDR2 from the germline V gene are MNHEY and SMNVEV (reference sequence). The DNA of the CDR3 is TGTGCCAGCGGTCTCAGTAGGGGGAATCAGCCCCAGCATTTT. Its translation is CASGLSRGNQPQHF.

As for this clone: Other nucleotide sequences from this sample produce the same CDR3. The V call is TRBV6-5, the J call TRBJ2-6; D possibly corresponds to TRBD1 (6 bases). Germline V lookup: CDR1 MNHEY, CDR2 SVGAGI. V gave up 5 bases and J gave up 4 bases, with 12 bases separating them. The CDR3 contains 15 residues. The CDR3, as DNA: TGTGCCAGCAGTCCCCAGGGGCCCGGGGCCAACGTCCTGACTTTC. It yields the protein CASSPQGPGANVLTF.

This sequence joins TRBV2 and TRBJ2-3; D assignment may be TRBD1 or TRBD2 (6 bases each). The germline V and J ends were trimmed by 6 bases and 8 bases, with 24 bases remaining between them. CDR1 and CDR2 (germline): SNHLY, FYNNEI. The CDR3 has 16 amino acids. CDR3 nucleotide sequence: TGTGCCAGCAGAGCGACAGGAAAAAAAACCGGGGGTACGCAGTATTTT. It encodes CASRATGKKTGGTQYF.

The J gene is TRBJ2-7, the V gene TRBV11-3; D remains unclear. V was cut by 5 bases and J by 5 bases, with 13 bases left in between. CDR1 is SGHNT, CDR2 YENEEA, per germline. The CDR3 length is 13 residues. This CDR3 is CASSLKIGDEQYF. The CDR3 nucleotides are TGTGCCAGCAGCCTGAAAATCGGTGACGAGCAGTACTTC.

This chain connects TRBV5-4 to TRBJ2-7, with D possibly matching TRBD2 (6 bases). The germline gives CDR1 SGHNT, CDR2 YYREEE (reference sequence). The CDR3 covers 14 residues. V was shortened by 4 bases and J by 2 bases, with 13 bases between the two germline ends. The chain's CDR3 is CASSEGTSPYEQYF. CDR3 DNA sequence: TGTGCCAGCAGCGAAGGGACTTCTCCCTACGAGCAGTACTTC. The full variable domain, with the rest looked up from reference TRBV5-4 and TRBJ2-7, is ETGVTQSPTHLIKTRGQQVTLRCSSQSGHNTVSWYQQALGQGPQFIFQYYREEENGRGNFPPRFSGLQFPNYSSELNVNALELDDSALYLCASSEGTSPYEQYFGPGTRLTVT.

V gene TRBV19 combines with J gene TRBJ2-5, with D possibly matching TRBD2 (6 bases). The J call may not be correct, given that the DNA end is closer to TRBJ2-7. The CDR3 runs to 17 residues. Germline lookup yields CDR1 LNHDA and CDR2 SQIVND (reference sequence). CDR3 DNA sequence: TGTGCCAGTAGTATGGAGGCGGGGTCCCACCTTGGTTACGAGCAGTACTTC. Translated: CASSMEAGSHLGYEQYF.

The rearrangement links TRBV5-1 to TRBJ1-4, with 9 bases identical to TRBD1. The CDR3 contains 14 residues. In germline, CDR1 is SGHRS, CDR2 YFSETQ. The J segment lost 7 bases and the V segment lost 4 bases, leaving 5 bases of the junction unmatched. This chain's CDR3 is CASSLGTGIEKLFF. The CDR3 DNA reads as TGCGCCAGCAGCCTGGGGACAGGGATTGAAAAACTGTTTTTT.

Regarding this clone: Relative to the germline gene, one junction end is altered; a read error may explain this. The rearrangement joins TRBV29-1 to TRBJ1-2; 7 bases match TRBD1. The CDR3 is 13 residues long. In germline, CDR1 is SQVTM, CDR2 ANQGSEA. DNA of the CDR3: TGCAGCGTTGAAAACGACCGTCAGGGGGTCTTTTCCTTC. Translated, it gives CSVENDRQGVFSF.

The V gene is TRBV19, the J gene TRBJ2-2, with D possibly being TRBD1 (5 bases). V lost 3 bases and J lost 5, with 7 bases in between. This CDR3 contains 13 residues. The germline V gene encodes CDR1 LNHDA and CDR2 SQIVND (reference sequence). CDR3 protein: CASSIKGTGELFF. CDR3 sequence (DNA): TGTGCCAGTAGTATTAAGGGGACCGGGGAGCTGTTTTTT.

V and J are TRBV28 and TRBJ2-7; D not resolved. This CDR3 is 12 amino acids long. The germline CDR1 and CDR2 sequences are MDHEN and SYDVKM. V was pared by 5 bases and J by 4 bases, with 9 bases between. The CDR3 sequence is CASSHKGYEQYV. DNA of the CDR3: TGTGCCAGCAGTCATAAAGGGTACGAGCAGTACGTC.

This chain connects TRBV19 to TRBJ2-1, with 9 bases matching TRBD1. The CDR3 spans 14 residues. The junction had 3 bases not matched to a gene; V was cut back by 9 bases and J by 0 bases. The germline V gene has CDR1 LNHDA and CDR2 SQIVND (reference sequence). CDR3 in DNA: TGTGCCAGCAAGACAGGGGGCTCCTACAATGAGCAGTTCTTC. Protein product: CASKTGGSYNEQFF.

The CDR3 sequence: CASSTLEGGTYEQYF. The CDR3 nucleotides are TGTGCCAGCAGTACCCTTGAAGGGGGCACCTACGAGCAGTACTTC. The rearrangement uses TRBV25-1 and TRBJ2-7; 7 bases align to TRBD1. The CDR3 runs 15 residues. Trimming at V came to 5 bases and at J to 2 bases, leaving 9 bases not matched to a gene. Germline loops: CDR1 MGHDK, CDR2 SYGVNS.

V gene TRBV28 combines with J gene TRBJ1-2; the D is unclear. V was pared by 3 bases and J by 4 bases, with 18 bases between. Germline CDR1 MDHEN, CDR2 SYDVKM. The CDR3 extends over 16 amino acids. The CDR3 sequence is CASSLSGLPVGYGYTF. The CDR3 nucleotides read TGTGCCAGCAGTTTGTCAGGCCTCCCAGTGGGCTATGGCTACACCTTC.

The CDR3 sequence is CASSPEWGGGYEQYF. Here the CDR3 DNA reads TGTGCCAGCAGCCCCGAGTGGGGGGGAGGCTACGAGCAGTACTTC. The V gene is TRBV6-6, the J gene TRBJ2-7, with 7 nucleotides matching TRBD2. CDR1 MNHNY and CDR2 SVGAGI come from the germline V gene (reference sequence). CDR3 length: 15 residues. V was pared by 6 bases and J by 3 bases, with 11 bases of the junction left unmatched.

The V gene is TRBV4-3, the J gene TRBJ1-4, with 7 bases aligning to TRBD1. The length of the CDR3 is 14 residues. Trimming removed 1 base from V and 8 bases from J; junction bases left unmatched: 4. In germline, CDR1 is LGHNA, CDR2 YSLEER. The CDR3 protein is CASSQGQGLEKLFF. DNA of the CDR3: TGCGCCAGCAGCCAAGGACAGGGACTAGAAAAACTGTTTTTT.

This clone has only a few counts. Written as DNA, the CDR3 is TGTGCCAGTAGTACTAGCGGGGGCCTGGAGACCCAGTACTTC. Its protein is CASSTSGGLETQYF. The J gene is TRBJ2-5, the V gene TRBV19; TRBD2 agrees at 10 bases. V trimming: 4 bases; J trimming: 5 bases; junction bases outside the gene matches: 4. Germline V CDR1 and CDR2: LNHDA, SQIVND (reference sequence). CDR3 size: 14 residues.

The V gene is TRBV6-1, the J gene TRBJ1-2, with unresolved D. The V end was cut by 1 base, the J end by 8 bases, with 17 bases between. This CDR3 has 15 amino acids. In germline, CDR1 is MNHNS, CDR2 SASEGT. CDR3 DNA: TGTGCCAGCAGTGAAGGTACCGGGCCAGCGGGGGGCTACACCTTC. As protein: CASSEGTGPAGGYTF.

This clone was detected once. V and J are TRBV5-1 and TRBJ1-3; D is ambiguous. Germline V gene sequence: CDR1 SGHRS, CDR2 YFSETQ. V was shortened by 3 bases and J by 0 bases, with 10 bases between the two germline ends. The CDR3 is 15 residues long. For the CDR3, the DNA is TGCGCCAGCAGCTCAGCGATGGCCTCTGGAAACACCATATATTTT. This codes for CASSSAMASGNTIYF.

Note on this clone: The sample has other DNA sequences that encode this CDR3 too. The rearrangement links TRBV7-2 to TRBJ2-3, with TRBD2 identical over 13 bases. Germline assignment: CDR1 SGHTA and CDR2 FQGNSA. V lost 3 bases, J lost 5 bases, and 5 bases stayed unmatched. The CDR3 spans 16 residues. CDR3 in amino acids: CASSLRLAGGGDTQYF. For the CDR3, the DNA is TGTGCCAGCAGCTTGCGACTAGCGGGGGGCGGAGATACGCAGTATTTT.